Shown below are 13 T cell receptor beta chains from a single sample sequenced in a study of cytomegalovirus exposure and HLA in healthy donors. Researchers ran the PCR with 60 Vbeta and 13 Jbeta primers. Produced via immunoSEQ multiplex PCR; TCRdb's table is partial and in-frame only. Here the sample spans about 190,000 clones, less than 85% being singletons. The sample consisted of PBMCs. The receptor set was obtained from a boy aged 5-17 years in good health and CMV-seronegative.

This clone came up once. The chain links TRBV6-5 to TRBJ1-2; D might be TRBD1 (5 bases). There are 13 residues in the CDR3. Per germline, CDR1 MNHEY and CDR2 SVGAGI. V shed 4 bases and J shed 7 bases, with 13 bases lying between them. The CDR3 DNA reads as TGTGCCAGCAGTTCTAAGGGGTGGGCTGGCTACACCTTC. This translates into CASSSKGWAGYTF.

The gene calls are TRBV13 and TRBJ1-2; D gene unclear. The length of the CDR3 is 14 residues. The V and J ends lost 0 bases and 0 bases respectively, with 5 bases between them. Germline assignment: CDR1 PRHDT and CDR2 FYEKMQ (reference sequence). CDR3 in DNA: TGTGCCAGCAGCTTAGGGACATCTAACTATGGCTACACCTTC. This codes for CASSLGTSNYGYTF.

The chain uses TRBV5-1 and TRBJ2-1, with a weak D call TRBD1 (5 bases). Germline V gene sequence: CDR1 SGHRS, CDR2 YFSETQ. This CDR3 has 16 residues. V shed 5 bases and J shed 3 bases, with 18 bases lying between them. The CDR3 loop reads CASSNPQGNVYNEQFF. CDR3 DNA sequence: TGCGCCAGCAGTAACCCCCAGGGAAACGTCTACAATGAGCAGTTCTTC.

The sample holds a few counts of this clone. This chain links TRBV6-6 with TRBJ2-5; 13 bases fit TRBD2. The DNA end lines up better with TRBJ2-7; the J call may be wrong. The length of the CDR3 is 15 residues. Per the germline V gene, CDR1 is MNHNY and CDR2 is SVGAGI (reference sequence). CDR3 in amino acids: CASSRGLAGDYEQYF. In DNA form, the CDR3 reads TGTGCCAGCAGCCGCGGACTAGCGGGGGACTACGAGCAGTACTTC.

The genes are TRBV19 and TRBJ2-3, with D perhaps matching TRBD1 (6 bases). The V end lost 10 bases, the J end lost 0 bases, and 14 bases lay between the germline ends. Germline V gene lookup returns CDR1 LNHDA and CDR2 SQIVND (reference sequence). This CDR3 comprises 14 residues. In DNA, the CDR3 is TGTGCCACCGTGGACAGTACTAGCACAGATACGCAGTATTTT. Translating it yields CATVDSTSTDTQYF.

Regarding this clone: The junction differs from germline at one of its ends, possibly a read error. The same CDR3 also results from other DNA sequences found in this sample. This chain uses TRBV19 with TRBJ1-2, with 8 positions matching TRBD1. The germline V gene has CDR1 LNHDA and CDR2 SQIVND (reference sequence). The CDR3 sequence is 12 residues long. Written as DNA, the CDR3 is TGTGCCAGTAGTATGCGCGACAGGGGCTATACCTTC. As protein: CASSMRDRGYTF. Drawing the rest from reference TRBV19 and TRBJ1-2, the complete variable domain is DGGITQSPKYLFRKEGQNVTLSCEQNLNHDAMYWYRQDPGQGLRLIYYSQIVNDFQKGDIAEGYSVSREKKESFPLTVTSAQKNPTAFYLCASSMRDRGYTFGSGTRLTVV.

This sequence joins TRBV5-1 and TRBJ2-5; a weak D match, TRBD1 (5 bases). In germline, CDR1 is SGHRS, CDR2 YFSETQ. Trimming pared 3 bases from V and 1 base from J, leaving 13 bases between. This CDR3 region has 15 residues. The CDR3 loop reads CASSSPLGLQETQYF. The CDR3 nucleotides are TGCGCCAGCAGCTCCCCTTTGGGGCTCCAAGAGACCCAGTACTTC. Full variable domain (missing parts from reference TRBV5-1 and TRBJ2-5): KAGVTQTPRYLIKTRGQQVTLSCSPISGHRSVSWYQQTPGQGLQFLFEYFSETQRNKGNFPGRFSGRQFSNSRSEMNVSTLELGDSALYLCASSSPLGLQETQYFGPGTRLLVL.

Details on this clone: Mismatch with germline at one junction end may stem from a read error. The V call is TRBV19, the J call TRBJ1-4, with D hard to call. This CDR3 contains 11 residues. Germline V gives CDR1 LNHDA, CDR2 SQIVND (reference sequence). The CDR3 region has the DNA TGTGCCAGTAGTCCGGGGAAGAAACCTGTTTTT. Its protein product is CASSPGKKPVF.

The J gene is TRBJ1-4, the V gene TRBV5-1; D is uncertain. The germline gives CDR1 SGHRS, CDR2 YFSETQ. The CDR3 loop spans 15 amino acids. Trimming removed 4 bases at V and 8 bases at J, with 18 bases between. CDR3 bases: TGCGCCAGCAGCGACCCGGACCCGGGGAGGGAAAAACTGTTTTTT. Residues: CASSDPDPGREKLFF.

In its sample, this clone was seen once. The chain recombines TRBV10-3 with TRBJ1-5; a possible D gene is TRBD1 (6 bases). Between the trimmed V and J ends, which lost 6 bases and 3 bases, there was a span of 18 bases. The length of the CDR3 is 16 residues. Germline V gene data show CDR1 as ENHRY and CDR2 as SYGVKD. The CDR3 sequence: CAISLTQDRHNQPQHF. CDR3 bases: TGTGCCATCAGCCTTACCCAGGACAGACACAATCAGCCCCAGCATTTT.

The chain is built from TRBV30 and TRBJ2-7; perhaps TRBD2 as D (6 bases). The CDR3 extends over 14 amino acids. Germline-derived CDR1 and CDR2 are GTSNPN and SVGIG (reference sequence). Trimming left V 1 base short and J 2 bases short, with 12 bases between. The CDR3 here is CAWSEGRSTYEQYF. CDR3 sequence (DNA): TGTGCCTGGAGTGAGGGGAGGAGTACCTACGAGCAGTACTTC.

This clone was observed a handful of times. A read error may produce the germline difference seen at one junction end. V and J are TRBV7-7 and TRBJ1-1; D is possibly TRBD1 (5 bases). CDR1 SSHAT and CDR2 FNYEAQ come from the germline V gene (reference sequence). The CDR3 runs 13 residues. CDR3 bases: TGTGCTAGCAGCTTACAGGATAACACTGAAGCTTTCTTT. Protein product: CASSLQDNTEAFF.

In its sample, this clone was seen a few times. The genes are TRBV30 and TRBJ2-7; TRBD2 might be the D (7 bases). Per germline, CDR1 GTSNPN and CDR2 SVGIG (reference sequence). With 0 bases removed from V and 1 base from J, the gap between germline ends came to 13 bases. This CDR3 is built from 15 residues. The CDR3 is CAWSVGRGGSYEQYF. For the CDR3, the DNA is TGTGCCTGGAGTGTCGGCAGGGGAGGGTCCTACGAGCAGTACTTC.